The sequence of this T cell receptor (beta chain) was determined in a study of blood T cell repertoires in COVID-19. From germline, CDR1 is MNHEY and CDR2 SVGAGI. The CDR3 runs to 13 residues. Germline trimming cut 6 bases from V and 7 bases from J; bases unmatched to any gene: 6. Clones were sequenced by immunoSEQ multiplex PCR, and TCRdb holds only the in-frame ones, with some missing. The profile shows about 210,000 clones, 82% of them singletons. This clone showed up just once. This TCR came from a woman aged 40 to 50 with acute or convalescent COVID-19. Sequencing was carried out using peripheral blood. The chain couples TRBV6-5 to TRBJ1-2, with 9 positions matching TRBD1. The CDR3 reads CASSPQGAAGYTF. The DNA of the CDR3 is TGTGCCAGCAGCCCACAGGGGGCGGCTGGCTACACCTTC.